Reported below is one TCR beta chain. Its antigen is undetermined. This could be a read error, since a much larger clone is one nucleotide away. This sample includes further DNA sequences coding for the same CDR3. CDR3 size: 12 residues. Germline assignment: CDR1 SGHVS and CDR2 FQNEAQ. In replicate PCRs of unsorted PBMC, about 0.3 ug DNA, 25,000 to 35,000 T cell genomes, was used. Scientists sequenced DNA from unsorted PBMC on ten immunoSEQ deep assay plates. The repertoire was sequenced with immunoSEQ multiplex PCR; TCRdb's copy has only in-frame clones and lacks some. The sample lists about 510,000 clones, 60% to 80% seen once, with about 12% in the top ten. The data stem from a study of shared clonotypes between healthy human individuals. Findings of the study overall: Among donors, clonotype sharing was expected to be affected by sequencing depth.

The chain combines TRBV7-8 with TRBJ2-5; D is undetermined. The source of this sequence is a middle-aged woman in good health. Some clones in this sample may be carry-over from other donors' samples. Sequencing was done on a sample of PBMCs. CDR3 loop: CASSLEAGYAYF. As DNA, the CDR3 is TGTGCTAGCAGCTTAGAGGCTGGGTATGCGTACTTC.